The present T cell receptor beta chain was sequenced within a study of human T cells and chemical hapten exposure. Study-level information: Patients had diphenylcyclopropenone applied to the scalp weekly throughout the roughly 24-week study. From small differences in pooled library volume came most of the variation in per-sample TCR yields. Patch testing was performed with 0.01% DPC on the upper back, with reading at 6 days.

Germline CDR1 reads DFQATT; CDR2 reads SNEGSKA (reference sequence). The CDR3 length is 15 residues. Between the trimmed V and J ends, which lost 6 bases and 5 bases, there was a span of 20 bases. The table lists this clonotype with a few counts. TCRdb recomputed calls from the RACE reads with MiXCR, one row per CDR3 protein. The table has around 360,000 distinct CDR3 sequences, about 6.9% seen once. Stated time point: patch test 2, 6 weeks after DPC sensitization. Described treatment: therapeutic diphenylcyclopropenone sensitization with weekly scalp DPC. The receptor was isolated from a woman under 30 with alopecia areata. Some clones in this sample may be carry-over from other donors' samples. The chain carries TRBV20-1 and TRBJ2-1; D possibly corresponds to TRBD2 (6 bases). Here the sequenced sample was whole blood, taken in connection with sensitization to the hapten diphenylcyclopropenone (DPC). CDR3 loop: CSARRPAREDNEQFF. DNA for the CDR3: TGCAGTGCAAGGAGGCCCGCCAGGGAGGACAATGAGCAGTTCTTC.